A single sample gave rise to the 10 T cell receptor beta chains below, sequenced in a study of T cells after yellow fever vaccination (dated by TCRdb to between 2018 and 2021). The intended sense of this specimen's treatment or condition label: live attenuated yellow fever vaccine strain. Libraries were constructed by 5' RACE. Instrument on record: Illumina HiSeq 2500. TCRdb trimmed public reads at Q25 via fastp, called clones via MiXCR and kept in-frame beta chains. Rows with a matching CDR3 protein are joined into one entry that keeps the most common DNA and genes. For this sample the table gives about 580,000 distinct CDR3 sequences, of which around 16% were detected only once. Jointly, the top ten make up 17% of the sample. The sequences come from PBMCs, collected 5 to 6 days after the first yellow fever vaccination. These receptor sequences come from a man aged 18 to 29 who received the YFV17D yellow fever vaccine.

The chain combines TRBV13 with TRBJ2-3; possibly TRBD1 or TRBD2 for D (5 bases each). This CDR3 region has 17 residues. V lost 2 bases to trimming and J lost 1 base, with 16 bases between them. Germline-derived CDR1 and CDR2 are PRHDT and FYEKMQ (reference sequence). As DNA, the CDR3 is TGTGCCAGCAGCTTAATTGGGACGAGGGCGGGCACAGATACGCAGTATTTT. Residues: CASSLIGTRAGTDTQYF.

CDR3 region: CASREGGAGGETQYF. CDR3 bases: TGTGCCAGCAGAGAGGGTGGGGCGGGAGGAGAGACCCAGTACTTC. V is TRBV7-2 and J is TRBJ2-5, with 8 nucleotides matching TRBD2. This CDR3 comprises 15 residues. Germline CDR1 and CDR2: SGHTA and FQGNSA. V lost 6 bases and J lost 4; bases outside the gene matches: 10.

The CDR3 sequence is CASSSGTTSGNTIYF. The CDR3, as DNA: TGTGCCAGCAGTTCAGGAACAACCTCTGGAAACACCATATATTTT. The chain uses TRBV12-3 or TRBV12-4 and TRBJ1-3; the D is unclear. Trimming shortened V by 4 bases and J by 0 bases, and 10 bases separated the two germline ends. The CDR3 sequence is 15 residues long.

This clonotype occurred a few times. The rearrangement links TRBV3-1 to TRBJ2-2; 7 bases align to TRBD1. The CDR3 totals 18 residues. Germline trimming cut 4 bases from V and 2 bases from J; bases unmatched to any gene: 13. Germline CDR1 and CDR2: LGHDT and YNNKEL (reference sequence). The CDR3 here is CASSRNLGTAINTGELFF. The DNA for the CDR3 is TGTGCCAGCAGCCGAAACCTCGGGACAGCCATTAACACCGGGGAGCTGTTTTTT.

This chain joins TRBV18 and TRBJ1-6; perhaps TRBD1 as D (6 bases). Per the germline V gene, CDR1 is KGHSH and CDR2 is LQKENI. V lost 2 bases, J lost 8 bases, and 13 bases lay in between. The CDR3 is made up of 15 amino acids. CDR3 in amino acids: CASSPGNREHSPLHF. In nucleotides, the CDR3 is TGTGCCAGCTCACCAGGAAACAGGGAGCATTCACCCCTCCACTTT.

This clonotype was counted between two and nine times. The rearrangement joins TRBV18 to TRBJ2-5; a possible D gene is TRBD1 (5 bases). The CDR3 has 13 residues. The germline gives CDR1 KGHSH, CDR2 LQKENI. Between the trimmed V and J ends, which lost 2 bases and 5 bases, there was a span of 9 bases. CDR3 in amino acids: CASSPSGLETQYF. CDR3 in DNA: TGTGCCAGCTCACCATCAGGGTTGGAGACCCAGTACTTC.

The chain has TRBV5-1 and TRBJ2-2; D not certain. Germline-derived CDR1 and CDR2 are SGHRS and YFSETQ. The CDR3 extends over 15 amino acids. The V end lost 4 bases, the J end lost 4 bases, and 14 bases lay between the germline ends. The CDR3 here is CASSLGYVGTGELFF. Written as DNA, the CDR3 is TGCGCCAGCAGCCTCGGTTACGTGGGCACCGGGGAGCTGTTTTTT.

The CDR3 sequence: CSAGSGETQYF. In nucleotides, the CDR3 is TGCAGCGCGGGGAGTGGAGAGACCCAGTACTTC. J is TRBJ2-5 and V is TRBV29-1; TRBD2 might be the D (5 bases). V dropped 7 bases and J dropped 4 bases, with 10 bases sitting between them. Germline CDR1 SQVTM, CDR2 ANQGSEA. The CDR3 consists of 11 residues.

This clonotype was seen more than once but under ten times. V is TRBV6-4 and J is TRBJ2-5; maybe TRBD1 (6 bases). This CDR3 is 16 amino acids long. Per germline, CDR1 MRHNA and CDR2 SNTAGT. The germline V and J ends were trimmed by 5 bases and 4 bases, with 20 bases remaining between them. The CDR3 DNA sequence: TGTGCCAGCAGTTTACAGCCAAACAGGGCCGCAGAGACCCAGTACTTC. It codes for CASSLQPNRAAETQYF.

The V gene is TRBV7-8, the J gene TRBJ1-5; a weak D match, TRBD1 (6 bases). CDR1 SGHVS and CDR2 FQNEAQ come from the germline V gene. This CDR3 spans 14 amino acids. Trimming shortened V by 2 bases and J by 5 bases, and 10 bases separated the two germline ends. CDR3 DNA sequence: TGTGCCAGCAGCTTACGGGACACCTATCAGCCCCAGCATTTT. Translation gives CASSLRDTYQPQHF.